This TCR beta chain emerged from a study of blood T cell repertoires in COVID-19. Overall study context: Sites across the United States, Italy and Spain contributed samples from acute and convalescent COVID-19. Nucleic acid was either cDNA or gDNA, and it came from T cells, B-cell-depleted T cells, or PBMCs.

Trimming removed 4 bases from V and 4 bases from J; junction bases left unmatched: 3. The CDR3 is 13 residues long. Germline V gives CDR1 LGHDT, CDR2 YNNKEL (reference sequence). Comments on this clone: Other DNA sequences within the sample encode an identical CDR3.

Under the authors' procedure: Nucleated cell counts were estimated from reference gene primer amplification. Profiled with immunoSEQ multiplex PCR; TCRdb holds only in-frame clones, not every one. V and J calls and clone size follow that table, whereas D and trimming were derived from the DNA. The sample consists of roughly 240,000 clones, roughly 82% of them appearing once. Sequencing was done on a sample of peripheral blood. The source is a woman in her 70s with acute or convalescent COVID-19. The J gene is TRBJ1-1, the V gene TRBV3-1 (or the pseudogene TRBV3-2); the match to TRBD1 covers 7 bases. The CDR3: CASSPGTATEAFF. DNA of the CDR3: TGTGCCAGCAGCCCAGGGACAGCCACTGAAGCTTTCTTT.